Below, one T cell receptor beta chain is given with its context. What it binds is not known. The sample is drawn from a study of Graves' ophthalmopathy and Graves' hyperthyroidism. CDR3 regions of TCR beta were amplified from RNA transcripts. An opening RT-PCR round employed HTBI primers and preceded a second-round multiplex PCR. TCRdb reprocessed the multiplex PCR reads via MiXCR and lists one record per CDR3 protein. The sample lists more than 1,000,000 distinct CDR3 sequences, less than 45% occurring once. The study's findings and limits: Blood also held most thyroid clonotypes expanded above 0.001 frequency. This model predicted ophthalmopathy progression (sensitivity approximately 68%, specificity about 72%). Ophthalmopathy could be told apart from stable hyperthyroidism by a 13-signature model (around 88% sensitivity, around 81% specificity).

Only newly diagnosed hyperthyroidism patients aged 18 to 65, with under 2 months' duration, were enrolled. The germline gives CDR1 LGHNA, CDR2 YSLEER. The CDR3 has 15 amino acids. V was trimmed by 3 bases and J by 2 bases, leaving 14 bases between them. This receptor was identified in an adult man with Graves' hyperthyroidism. The V call is TRBV4-3, the J call TRBJ2-7; D possibly corresponds to TRBD2 (6 bases). Sequencing used peripheral blood or thyroid tissue (not recorded which). The CDR3 protein is CASSHAPEGTYEQYF. CDR3 in DNA: TGCGCCAGCAGCCATGCTCCGGAGGGAACCTACGAGCAGTACTTC.